This TCR beta chain originates from a study of blood T cell repertoires in COVID-19. This table comes from immunoSEQ multiplex PCR, and its TCRdb copy is limited to in-frame clones, with some not included. The data show about 170,000 clones, over 70% seen once. As concerns this clone: At one end, the junction sequence differs from germline, possibly due to a read error.

There are 14 residues in the CDR3. Germline V gene data show CDR1 as MDHEN and CDR2 as SYDVKM. Assignment of participants to cohorts was predicated upon participant-reported clinical history. The source of this sequence is a woman aged 50 to 60 in a cohort exposed to, infected with or recovered from COVID-19 (not recorded which). The rearrangement links TRBV28 to TRBJ2-5, with D unresolved. Sequencing was performed on PBMCs or T cells enriched from blood (not recorded which). This CDR3 reads CASSLALGGESQYF. Written as DNA, the CDR3 is TGTGCCAGCAGTTTAGCTCTGGGTGGAGAGTCCCAGTACTTC.